Listed below are T cell receptor beta chains from one sample, sequenced in a study of blood T cell repertoires in COVID-19. The repertoire was sequenced with immunoSEQ multiplex PCR; TCRdb's copy has only in-frame clones and lacks some. The table includes approximately 100,000 clones, about 90% detected once. The sample taken for sequencing was peripheral blood. These receptors were obtained from a human donor in a cohort sampled during active COVID-19. Each CDR3 is given with its conserved first and last residue. D genes are given only for firm matches. Expanded clones get a size class; other rows say once, few or many, or leave the size out.

d_gene,j_gene,abundance,v_gene,CDR3nt,CDR3aa
.,TRBJ2-6,once,TRBV19,TGTGCCAGTAGTACGCTAAACTCTGGGGCCAACGTCCTGACTTTC,CASSTLNSGANVLTF
.,TRBJ1-1,.,TRBV18,TGTGCCAGCTCACCAGACAGGCGTTACACTGAAGCTTTCTTT,CASSPDRRYTEAFF
.,TRBJ2-3,.,TRBV13,TGTGCCAGCAGCTCCGGGACTGTAAGCACAGATACGCAGTATTTT,CASSSGTVSTDTQYF
.,TRBJ1-1,.,TRBV6-2/TRBV6-3,TGTGCCAGCAGTTCCACAGGGAGAGGCACTGAAGCTTTCTTT,CASSSTGRGTEAFF
.,TRBJ1-2,.,TRBV6-5,TGTGCCAGCAGTCAGAGCGGGACCTTTTATGGCTACACCTTC,CASSQSGTFYGYTF
.,TRBJ1-5,.,TRBV4-1,TGCGCCAGCAGCCAAGATCGGGATAAGCCCCAGCATTTT,CASSQDRDKPQHF
TRBD2,TRBJ2-1,.,TRBV7-7,TGTGCCAGCAGCTCCCGGGAGGACTCCCTTCACAATGAGCAGTTCTTC,CASSSREDSLHNEQFF
TRBD2,TRBJ2-5,.,TRBV12-5,TGTGCTAGTGGCTCGGGGGGAACGACTGAGACCCAGTACTTC,CASGSGGTTETQYF
.,TRBJ2-1,.,TRBV30,TGTGCCTGGAGTGTACTAGGCGGGCCCAATGATGAGCAGTTCTTC,CAWSVLGGPNDEQFF
TRBD2,TRBJ2-1,.,TRBV9,TGTGCCAGCAGCGTAGGGACTAGCGGGGGACTACACGATGAGCAGTTCTTC,CASSVGTSGGLHDEQFF
.,TRBJ2-1,.,TRBV4-1,TGCGCCAGCAGCCAAGCCGGGACTTACAATTACAATGAGCAGTTCTTC,CASSQAGTYNYNEQFF
.,TRBJ2-2,.,TRBV7-2,TGTGCCAGCAGCACCAGGGGAACGGCGAACACCGGGGAGCTGTTTTTT,CASSTRGTANTGELFF
TRBD1,TRBJ1-2,.,TRBV11-2,TGTGCCAGCAGCCCGGACAGGGACTATGGCTACACCTTC,CASSPDRDYGYTF
TRBD2,TRBJ2-5,.,TRBV15,TGTGCCACCAGCAGCCGGGGGGGAGAAGAGACCCAGTACTTC,CATSSRGGEETQYF
TRBD1,TRBJ2-7,.,TRBV19,TGTGCCAGTAGTATACGGACAGGGGGGTTCGTCGAGCAGTACTTC,CASSIRTGGFVEQYF
.,TRBJ1-1,.,TRBV7-3,TGTGCCAGCAGCTCCCAAGGACAGATGAACACTGAAGCTTTCTTT,CASSSQGQMNTEAFF
.,TRBJ1-1,.,TRBV5-1,TGCGCCAGCAGTTACTCCGGGACTGAAGCTTTCTTT,CASSYSGTEAFF
.,TRBJ2-3,.,TRBV3-1/TRBV3-2,TGTGCCAGCAGCCAAGCTTTTGCGGGAAGGGATACGCAGTATTTT,CASSQAFAGRDTQYF
.,TRBJ1-1,.,TRBV5-5,TGTGCCAGCAGCTTGCCTCGCGGCAGGGGGAACACTGAAGCTTTCTTT,CASSLPRGRGNTEAFF
.,TRBJ2-5,.,TRBV6-1,TGTGCCAGCAGTGATCTGTACAGACAAGAGACCCAGTACTTC,CASSDLYRQETQYF
.,TRBJ2-2,many,TRBV6-2/TRBV6-3,TGTGCCAGCAGTTACTCGAGCTTCTCCGGGGAGCTGTTTTTT,CASSYSSFSGELFF
.,TRBJ1-5,.,TRBV30,TGTGCCTGGAGAGGACAGTGGAATCAGCCCCAGCATTTT,CAWRGQWNQPQHF
.,TRBJ1-5,few,TRBV7-3,TGTGCCAGCAGCTTTCGGTCGGGTGGGCCCCAGCATTTT,CASSFRSGGPQHF
TRBD2,TRBJ2-7,.,TRBV5-4,TGTGCCAGCAGCCTCGGGCGGGGGGTTACCTACGAGCAGTACTTC,CASSLGRGVTYEQYF
.,TRBJ1-1,.,TRBV5-1,TGCGCCAGCAGCTGGGGGCGGCGGAACACTGAAGCTTTCTTT,CASSWGRRNTEAFF
.,TRBJ1-3,.,TRBV6-5,TGTGCCAGCTCCTCCGTCGGGGGAAACACCATATATTTT,CASSSVGGNTIYF
.,TRBJ1-1,once,TRBV5-1,TGCGCCAGCAGCTTGGTAGGACGGGATGAAGCTTTCTTT,CASSLVGRDEAFF
TRBD1,TRBJ1-3,.,TRBV24-1,TGTGCCACCAGTGATCCCGAGGACAGGGTTATCTCTGGAAACACCATATATTTT,CATSDPEDRVISGNTIYF
.,TRBJ2-3,.,TRBV4-2,TGTGCCAGCAGCCAAGAGAAACAGGGATACTCTACAGATACGCAGTATTTT,CASSQEKQGYSTDTQYF
.,TRBJ2-7,.,TRBV2,TGTGCCAGCAGCCTTGTGACTGAGCGTCTCTCCTACGAGCAGTACTTC,CASSLVTERLSYEQYF
TRBD1,TRBJ2-5,.,TRBV6-6,TGTGCCAGCAGTGACCGGACAGGGGGCATTGAGACCCAGTACTTC,CASSDRTGGIETQYF
.,TRBJ1-3,.,TRBV28,TGTGCCAGCACCACCCAGGGGATCAGTGGAAACACCATATATTTT,CASTTQGISGNTIYF
.,TRBJ1-1,.,TRBV28,TGTGCCAGCAAAGGGGAGGGTCGTACTGAAGCTTTCTTT,CASKGEGRTEAFF
.,TRBJ2-7,.,TRBV7-2,TGTGCCAGCAGCTTAGCGGGGCATAACGAGCAGTACTTC,CASSLAGHNEQYF
.,TRBJ2-7,.,TRBV6-1,TGTGCCAGCAGTGAAGCTGTCGGGAGCTCCTACGAGCAGTACTTC,CASSEAVGSSYEQYF